Reported below is one T cell receptor beta chain. No antigen is known for it. The input lacks base qualities; no much larger clone sits a single base away. This specimen comes from a study of blood T cell repertoires in COVID-19 (dated by TCRdb to 2020 to 2022). Concerning the study at large: Collaborator samples came from the United States, Italy and Spain and covered acute and convalescent phases of COVID-19. Where available, HLA class I and class II types were taken from metadata supplied by the sample provider and were not determined by assay-based typing. Subjects who had been exposed to COVID-19, were actively infected with it, or had recovered from it provided the deeply sampled blood TCRbeta repertoires that made up the dataset. The prospective study material was composed of cDNA or gDNA derived from T cells, B-cell-depleted T cells, or PBMCs. The repertoires were made available in a free public database intended to serve as a resource for research on the immune response to SARS-CoV-2. Samples came from the ongoing ImmuneRACE study (first 160 participants) plus 1,254 subjects from 6 global collaborators. Nearly every sample came with metadata listing a de-identified subject ID, COVID-19 status, age in years and sex.

Results the study describes overall, beyond this receptor: The amount of clinical and demographic metadata varied by source and participant and was provided uncurated.

TCRbeta CDR3 regions were amplified from genomic DNA by means of the immunoSEQ Assay, a bias-controlled multiplex PCR. In the authors' own workflow: Within the assay, amplification of reference gene primers was used to estimate how many nucleated cells each sample contained. To quantify the absolute abundance of each unique TCRbeta CDR3 rearrangement, sequence reads were collapsed and filtered. For each sample, productive Simpson clonality was calculated as the square root of Simpson's diversity index across productive rearrangements. In TCRdb, the immuneACCESS table is reduced to in-frame sequences with V and J assigned. These tables do not hold every clone; where another copy was compared, an unresolved V gene accounts for under half, and the others remain unexplained. That table gives V, J and clone size, and the DNA gave D and trimming. Within this sample are roughly 230,000 clones, with around 90% of them counted one time only. Roughly 1.7% of the sample is taken by the ten largest.

Whole blood was collected in K2EDTA tubes by collaborating institutions according to the institutions' own protocols. For TCRbeta analysis, collaborators shipped samples as frozen whole blood, isolated PBMCs, or DNA extracted from either of those sample types. The source material was peripheral blood. The clonotype comes from a man aged 65-85 years with acute or convalescent COVID-19.

The nucleotide sequence is TGTGCCAGCAGCTTAGGCGAGAGCTCCTACAATGAGCAGTTCTTC. This translates into CASSLGESSYNEQFF. This chain joins TRBV7-9 to TRBJ2-1, with an unclear D gene assignment. From the germline V gene (reference sequence), CDR1 is SEHNR and CDR2 is FQNEAQ. V is shortened by 1 base, J by 0 bases, and the region joining them spans 7 bases. The CDR3 covers 15 residues, taking in both the cysteine and the phenylalanine. Of the read, only the CDR3 DNA is kept; its 45 bases are in frame from base 1.